The rows below give T cell receptor beta chains drawn from one sample of a study of CD8+ T cells in alopecia areata. Sequenced by immunoSEQ multiplex PCR; TCRdb stores in-frame clones only, minus some. The table records roughly 250,000 clones, roughly two thirds of them present only once. The sequencing used CD4+ T cells sorted from blood, collected at week 0. These receptors all stem from a human donor with alopecia areata. Each CDR3 is given with its conserved first and last residue. The order of the fields is V gene, D gene, J gene, CDR3 protein. The D gene is left open where the match is weak.

TRBV5-4	TRBD2	TRBJ2-1	CASSLRLAGTINEQFF
TRBV29-1	-	TRBJ2-2	CSVRRDTGELFF
TRBV7-6	-	TRBJ2-5	CASSLENGLETQYF
TRBV4-3	-	TRBJ2-2	CASSQDGKGVTGELFF
TRBV30	TRBD1	TRBJ1-5	CAWSYRGRNQPQHF
TRBV7-7	-	TRBJ2-2	CASSLRAGELFF
TRBV5-1	TRBD1	TRBJ1-6	CASSLGTGNSPLHF
TRBV14	-	TRBJ2-1	CASSPRDVQNEQFF
TRBV30	-	TRBJ2-1	CAWRASSYNEQFF
TRBV5-6	-	TRBJ1-5	CASSLAGVRYGNQPQHF
TRBV29-1	-	TRBJ1-3	CSVGRGSGNTIYF
TRBV29-1	-	TRBJ2-5	CSVGMVQETQYF
TRBV29-1	-	TRBJ1-2	CSAGVSPYGYTF
TRBV5-6	-	TRBJ2-1	CASIPRRRGSYNEQFF
TRBV29-1	-	TRBJ2-5	CSVERVETQYF
TRBV10-3	-	TRBJ1-1	CAIRSYGESTEAFF
TRBV6-5	-	TRBJ1-1	CASSYVPQGTEAFF
TRBV5-1	-	TRBJ1-4	CASSPRQVATNEKLFF
TRBV6-6	-	TRBJ2-1	CASSYSRQGPNEQFF
TRBV29-1	TRBD2	TRBJ2-5	CSARRLAGVLETQYF
TRBV30	-	TRBJ1-1	CAWSQWGGMNTEAFF
TRBV27	-	TRBJ1-6	CASSRGHPTYNSPLHF
TRBV5-1	TRBD2	TRBJ2-3	CASSSDLGTIGTDTQYF
TRBV29-1	TRBD1	TRBJ2-3	CSVRQGGTDTQYF
TRBV30	TRBD1	TRBJ1-5	CAWTTGGGQPQHF
TRBV2	TRBD1	TRBJ2-2	CASSQLRDRGTGELFF